This passage covers 6 T cell receptor beta chains from one sample sequenced in a study of identical twins. In TCRdb, the 5' RACE reads were re-called with MiXCR into one record per CDR3 protein. Among hundreds of thousands of distinct CDR3 sequences listed, roughly 24% were seen once. The data were also submitted as part of a second study, on T cells expressing NK-cell markers.

What was sequenced was CD4+ T cells sorted from blood. Source of these receptors: a woman under 30 in good health.

The chain combines TRBV6-1 with TRBJ2-5, with 13 bases aligning to TRBD2. The CDR3 has 16 residues. V gave up 5 bases and J gave up 5 bases; unmatched junction bases: 8. Germline CDR1 is MNHNS and CDR2 is SASEGT. As DNA, the CDR3 is TGTGCCAGCAGTCAACTAGCGGGGGGGCAGCTGGAGACCCAGTACTTC. This translates into CASSQLAGGQLETQYF.

This clonotype turned up a few times. V gene TRBV5-1 combines with J gene TRBJ2-7; the D gene could be TRBD1 or TRBD2 (5 bases each). V lost 4 bases, J lost 3 bases, and 17 bases lay in between. The CDR3 extends over 15 amino acids. Germline-derived CDR1 and CDR2 are SGHRS and YFSETQ. CDR3 in DNA: TGCGCCAGCAGCAGCGACCGGGACGCTTTCTACGAGCAGTACTTC. This translates into CASSSDRDAFYEQYF.

A few counts support this clonotype. This chain uses TRBV6-5 with TRBJ2-2; D is uncertain. With 0 bases removed from V and 8 bases from J, the gap between germline ends came to 7 bases. The CDR3 is made up of 13 amino acids. Germline assignment: CDR1 MNHEY and CDR2 SVGAGI. CDR3 sequence: CASSYSWRGELFF. In DNA, the CDR3 is TGTGCCAGCAGTTACTCTTGGCGAGGGGAGCTGTTTTTT.

This clonotype was counted only a few times. V usage is TRBV6-1 and J usage is TRBJ2-5; TRBD1 matches 8 bases. Germline CDR1 is MNHNS and CDR2 is SASEGT. CDR3 length: 14 amino acids. The V segment lost 6 bases and the J segment 4 bases; nucleotides outside the gene matches: 7. The CDR3 bases are TGTGCCAGCAGCGACAGGGGAATAATAGAGACCCAGTACTTC. Protein sequence: CASSDRGIIETQYF.

The count of this clonotype is one. The germline gene is not matched at one end of the junction; a read error may be the cause. This chain links TRBV20-1 with TRBJ2-3; 10 nucleotides agree with TRBD2. The CDR3 consists of 15 residues. Looked up from germline, CDR1 is DFQATT and CDR2 is SNEGSKA (reference sequence). The CDR3 spells CCASLAGDAADTQYF. The CDR3, as DNA: TGCTGTGCTAGTCTAGCGGGAGACGCTGCAGATACGCAGTATTTT.

This clonotype was observed at least ten times. CDR3 in DNA: TGCAGCGTTGTCGGGGGGGGCGAAAACATTCAGTACTTC. It codes for CSVVGGGENIQYF. The V gene is TRBV29-1, the J gene TRBJ2-4, with TRBD2 identical over 8 bases. This CDR3 has 13 residues. J lost 5 bases, V lost 4 bases, and 4 bases had no gene match. Germline CDR1 and CDR2: SQVTM and ANQGSEA.